The T cell receptor beta chain under discussion was sequenced for a study of T cells in Graves' hyperthyroidism and ophthalmopathy. RNA transcripts gave rise to amplified TCR beta CDR3 regions. A set of HTBI primers served as the primers for a first-round RT-PCR of the TCR CDR3. TCRdb recomputed calls from the multiplex PCR reads with MiXCR, one row per CDR3 protein. The data hold about 600,000 distinct CDR3 sequences, with around 16% observed a single time. This clonotype was counted many times. Diagnosis rested on symptoms, serum thyroxine and TRAb, thyroid ultrasound, and orbital computed tomography. The sample comprised blood. This TCR came from a woman in her thirties or forties with Graves' ophthalmopathy.

In nucleotides, the CDR3 is TGTGCCAGCGTTGACAGTCCTGGGAATGAGCAGTTCTTC. This translates into CASVDSPGNEQFF. The chain is built from TRBV13 and TRBJ2-1; a possible D gene is TRBD1 (5 bases). This CDR3 region has 13 residues. Germline V CDR1 and CDR2: PRHDT, FYEKMQ (reference sequence). V lost 8 bases, J lost 7 bases, and 15 bases lay in between.